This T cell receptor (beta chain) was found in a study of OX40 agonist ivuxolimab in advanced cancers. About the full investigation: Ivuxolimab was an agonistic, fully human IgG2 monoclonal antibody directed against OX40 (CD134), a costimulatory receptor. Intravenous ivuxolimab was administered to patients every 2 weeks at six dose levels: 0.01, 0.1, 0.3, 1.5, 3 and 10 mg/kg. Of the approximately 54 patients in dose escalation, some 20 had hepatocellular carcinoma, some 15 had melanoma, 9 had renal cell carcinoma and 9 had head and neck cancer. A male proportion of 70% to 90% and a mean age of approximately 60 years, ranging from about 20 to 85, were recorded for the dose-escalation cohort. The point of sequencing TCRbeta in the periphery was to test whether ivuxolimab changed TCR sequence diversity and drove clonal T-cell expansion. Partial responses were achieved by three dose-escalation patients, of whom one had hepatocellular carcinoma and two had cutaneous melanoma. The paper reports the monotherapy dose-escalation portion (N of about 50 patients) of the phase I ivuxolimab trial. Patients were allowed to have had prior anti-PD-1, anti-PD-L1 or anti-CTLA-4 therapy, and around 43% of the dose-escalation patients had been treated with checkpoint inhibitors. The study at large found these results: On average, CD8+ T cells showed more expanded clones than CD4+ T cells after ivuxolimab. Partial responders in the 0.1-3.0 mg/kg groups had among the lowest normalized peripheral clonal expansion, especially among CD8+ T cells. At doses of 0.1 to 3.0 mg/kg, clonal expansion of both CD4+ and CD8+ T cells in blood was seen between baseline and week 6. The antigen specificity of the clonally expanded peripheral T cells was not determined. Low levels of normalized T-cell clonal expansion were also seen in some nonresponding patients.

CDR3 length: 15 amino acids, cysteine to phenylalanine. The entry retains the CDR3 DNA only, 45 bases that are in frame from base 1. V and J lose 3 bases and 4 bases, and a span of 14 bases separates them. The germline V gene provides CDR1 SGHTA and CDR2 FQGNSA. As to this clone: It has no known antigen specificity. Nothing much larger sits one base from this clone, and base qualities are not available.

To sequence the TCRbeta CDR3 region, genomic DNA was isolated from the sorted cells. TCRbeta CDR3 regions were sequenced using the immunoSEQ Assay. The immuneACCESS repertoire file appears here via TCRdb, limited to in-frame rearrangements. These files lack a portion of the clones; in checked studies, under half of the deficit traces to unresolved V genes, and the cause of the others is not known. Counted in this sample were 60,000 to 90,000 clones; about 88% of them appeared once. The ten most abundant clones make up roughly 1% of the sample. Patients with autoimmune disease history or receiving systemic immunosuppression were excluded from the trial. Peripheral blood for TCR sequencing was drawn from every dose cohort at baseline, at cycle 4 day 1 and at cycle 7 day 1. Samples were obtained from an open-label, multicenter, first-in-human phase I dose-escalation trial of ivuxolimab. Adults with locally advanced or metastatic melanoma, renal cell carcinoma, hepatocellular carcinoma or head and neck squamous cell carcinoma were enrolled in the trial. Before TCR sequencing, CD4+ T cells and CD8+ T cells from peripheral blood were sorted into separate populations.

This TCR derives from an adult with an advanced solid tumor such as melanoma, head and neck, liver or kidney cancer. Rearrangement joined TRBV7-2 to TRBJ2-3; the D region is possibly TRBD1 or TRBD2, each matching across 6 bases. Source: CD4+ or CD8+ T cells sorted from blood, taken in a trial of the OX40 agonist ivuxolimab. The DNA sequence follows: TGTGCCAGCAGCTTCGTCCGGGGGCATCCAGATACGCAGTATTTT. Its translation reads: CASSFVRGHPDTQYF.